The clone carrying this T cell receptor beta chain was counted at least ten times. This entry belongs to a study of spatial heterogeneity in lung cancer. V lost 3 bases, J lost 3 bases, and 3 bases stayed unmatched. CDR3 size: 14 residues. CDR1 is MNHEY, CDR2 SVGAGI, per germline. Each CDR3 protein gets one entry after TCRdb re-called the 5' RACE reads with MiXCR. The sample has tens of thousands of distinct CDR3 sequences, roughly 12% seen once. Time point: sample taken at primary tumor resection. Frozen PBMC, nontumor lung or tumor provided whole RNA, which was sequenced unsorted. The input for sequencing was PBMCs, taken at surgery. This chain links TRBV6-5 with TRBJ2-3, with TRBD1 identical over 7 bases. This TCR came from a male donor with early-stage non-small cell lung cancer. CDR3 protein: CASSYQGETDTQYF. Written as DNA, the CDR3 is TGTGCCAGCAGTTATCAGGGGGAAACAGATACGCAGTATTTT.